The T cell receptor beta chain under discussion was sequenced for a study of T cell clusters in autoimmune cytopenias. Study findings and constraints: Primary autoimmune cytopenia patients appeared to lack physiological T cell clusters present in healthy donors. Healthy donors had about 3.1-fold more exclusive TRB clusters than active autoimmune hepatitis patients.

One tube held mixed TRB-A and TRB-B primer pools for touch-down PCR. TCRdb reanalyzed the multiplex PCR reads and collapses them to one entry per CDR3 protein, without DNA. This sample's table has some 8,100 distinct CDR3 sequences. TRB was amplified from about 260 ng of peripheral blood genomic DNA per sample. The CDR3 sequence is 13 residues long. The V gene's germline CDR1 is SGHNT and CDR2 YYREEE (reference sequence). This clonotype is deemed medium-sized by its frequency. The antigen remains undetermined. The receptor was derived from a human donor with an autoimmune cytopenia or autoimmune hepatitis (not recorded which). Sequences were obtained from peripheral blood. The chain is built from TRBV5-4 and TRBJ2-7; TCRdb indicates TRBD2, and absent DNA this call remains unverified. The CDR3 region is CASSLVTSGEQYF.